The next 12 T cell receptor beta chains were all read from a single sample in a study of blood T cell repertoires in COVID-19. Libraries were prepared by immunoSEQ multiplex PCR; TCRdb keeps only in-frame clonotypes and omits some of them. This table holds approximately 82,000 clones, 85% to 90% found once. Sequencing used peripheral blood. The source of these receptors is a man between 65 and 85 years old with active or convalescent COVID-19.

The chain carries TRBV3-1 (or the pseudogene TRBV3-2) and TRBJ1-1; 7 positions match TRBD1. The germline CDR1 and CDR2 sequences are LGHDT and YNNKEL (reference sequence). This CDR3 spans 13 amino acids. V dropped 6 bases and J dropped 5; count of bases not matched to a gene: 6. The CDR3 loop reads CASRQQGMTEAFF. Here the CDR3 DNA reads TGTGCCAGCAGGCAACAGGGGATGACTGAAGCTTTCTTT.

Worth noting for this clone: One junction end does not reproduce the germline sequence, and a read error may be involved. The J gene is TRBJ1-1, the V gene TRBV18; 10 bases are a match to TRBD1. The CDR3 totals 16 residues. Per the germline V gene, CDR1 is KGHSH and CDR2 is LQKENI. CDR3 DNA: TGTGCCAGCTCACCACCGACAGGGGGCATGAAGACTGAAGCTTTCTTT. This codes for CASSPPTGGMKTEAFF.

Written as DNA, the CDR3 is TGCAGCGTTGATTTGGGCATGGAGACCCAGTACTTC. Translated, it gives CSVDLGMETQYF. This rearrangement joins TRBV29-1 to TRBJ2-5, with D unclear. Germline CDR1 and CDR2: SQVTM and ANQGSEA. The CDR3 runs 12 residues. The V end was cut by 3 bases, the J end by 5 bases, with 10 bases between.

The count of this clone is one. V is TRBV6-5 and J is TRBJ2-7; perhaps TRBD1 as D (6 bases). Germline CDR1 and CDR2: MNHEY and SVGAGI. V gave up 1 base and J gave up 6 bases, with 10 bases separating them. The CDR3 has 13 amino acids. CDR3 bases: TGTGCCAGCAGTTACTTGACAGGTAGCGAGCAGTACTTC. Translating gives CASSYLTGSEQYF.

This chain connects TRBV5-4 to TRBJ2-7, with 7 bases that match TRBD2. CDR1 SGHNT and CDR2 YYREEE come from the germline V gene (reference sequence). Losses at the gene ends were 1 base for V and 6 bases for J; bases not matched to a gene: 13. CDR3 length: 16 amino acids. The CDR3 protein is CASSLKLVAGDPEQYF. CDR3 bases: TGTGCCAGCAGCTTGAAATTGGTTGCGGGGGACCCCGAGCAGTACTTC.

The chain links TRBV6-5 to TRBJ2-7; TRBD1 matches at 8 bases. This CDR3 has 14 residues. CDR1 is MNHEY, CDR2 SVGAGI, per germline. V gave up 5 bases and J gave up 4 bases; unmatched junction bases: 7. The CDR3 sequence: CASSRTGLAYEQYF. In DNA form, the CDR3 reads TGTGCCAGCAGTCGGACAGGGCTAGCTTACGAGCAGTACTTC.

V is TRBV9 and J is TRBJ2-1; no firm D call. CDR1 is SGDLS, CDR2 YYNGEE, per germline. V lost 1 base, J lost 0 bases, and 8 bases lay in between. The length of the CDR3 is 15 residues. The CDR3 DNA sequence: TGTGCCAGCAGCGTATCGCCTACCTCCTACAATGAGCAGTTCTTC. Translation gives CASSVSPTSYNEQFF.

J is TRBJ1-1 and V is TRBV7-2, with 7 bases aligning to TRBD1. CDR1 and CDR2 (germline): SGHTA, FQGNSA. Trimming took 1 base from V and 5 from J; bases not matched to a gene: 10. The CDR3 is made up of 16 amino acids. The CDR3 sequence is CASSLVPTGIRTEAFF. The CDR3 coding sequence is TGTGCCAGCAGCTTAGTCCCGACAGGGATAAGAACTGAAGCTTTCTTT.

This clone was picked up a small number of times. The V gene is TRBV10-3, the J gene TRBJ1-2, with D possibly matching TRBD1 (6 bases). The germline gives CDR1 ENHRY, CDR2 SYGVKD. V lost 4 bases and J 1 base, leaving 16 bases between the germline ends. The CDR3 consists of 16 residues. The DNA for the CDR3 is TGTGCCATCAGTGGAATGGGGGGGCCTGATAACTATGGCTACACCTTC. As protein: CAISGMGGPDNYGYTF.

The chain joins TRBV5-1 to TRBJ2-2; D is unclear. Looked up from germline, CDR1 is SGHRS and CDR2 is YFSETQ. The CDR3 has 13 residues. V lost 0 bases, J lost 4 bases, and 4 bases lay in between. CDR3 amino acids: CASSLAGTGELFF. CDR3 in DNA: TGCGCCAGCAGCTTGGCAGGCACCGGGGAGCTGTTTTTT.

The V call is TRBV27, the J call TRBJ2-1; the D gene is possibly TRBD2 (6 bases). CDR1 and CDR2 from the germline V gene are MNHEY and SMNVEV (reference sequence). The V end lost 6 bases, the J end lost 1 base, and 22 bases lay between the germline ends. The CDR3 contains 18 residues. The CDR3 DNA is TGTGCCAGCAGGCTAATCAGTCGATTAGCGGCGTCCTACAATGAGCAGTTCTTC. Translation: CASRLISRLAASYNEQFF.

This chain uses TRBV5-1 with TRBJ2-5, with D maybe TRBD2 (6 bases). There are 15 residues in the CDR3. Trimming stripped 3 bases from V and 1 base from J, with 13 bases between. Germline CDR1 is SGHRS and CDR2 is YFSETQ. CDR3 protein: CASSSIPGAQETQYF. In DNA, the CDR3 is TGCGCCAGCAGCTCAATCCCGGGAGCCCAAGAGACCCAGTACTTC.